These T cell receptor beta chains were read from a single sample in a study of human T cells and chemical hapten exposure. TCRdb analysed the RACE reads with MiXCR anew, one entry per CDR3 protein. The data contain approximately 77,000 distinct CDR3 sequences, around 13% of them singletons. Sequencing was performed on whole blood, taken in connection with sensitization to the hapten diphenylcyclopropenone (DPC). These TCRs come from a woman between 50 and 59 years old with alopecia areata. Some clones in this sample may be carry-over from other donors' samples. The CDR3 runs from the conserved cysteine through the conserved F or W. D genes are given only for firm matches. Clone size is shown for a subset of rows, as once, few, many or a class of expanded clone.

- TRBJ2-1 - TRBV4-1 CASSQAGLPNEQFF
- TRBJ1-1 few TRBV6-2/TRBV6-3 CASSSFRVVHPFF
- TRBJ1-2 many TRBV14 CASSQGSGTKTF
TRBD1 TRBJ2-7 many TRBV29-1 CSVEQGAMDEQYF
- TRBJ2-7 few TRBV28 CASSPPGEQYF
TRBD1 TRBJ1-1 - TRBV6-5 CASSNSGGPEAFF
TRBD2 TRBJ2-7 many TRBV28 CASSSSRLAGTSRKGF
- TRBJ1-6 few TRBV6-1 CASSESLQGNSPLHF
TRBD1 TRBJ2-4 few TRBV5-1 CASSLAGQGENIQYF
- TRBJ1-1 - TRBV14 CASSQALGGVAFF
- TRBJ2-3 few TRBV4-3 CASSQDLKVGTSLTDTQYF
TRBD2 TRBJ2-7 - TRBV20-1 CSALADYSYEQYF